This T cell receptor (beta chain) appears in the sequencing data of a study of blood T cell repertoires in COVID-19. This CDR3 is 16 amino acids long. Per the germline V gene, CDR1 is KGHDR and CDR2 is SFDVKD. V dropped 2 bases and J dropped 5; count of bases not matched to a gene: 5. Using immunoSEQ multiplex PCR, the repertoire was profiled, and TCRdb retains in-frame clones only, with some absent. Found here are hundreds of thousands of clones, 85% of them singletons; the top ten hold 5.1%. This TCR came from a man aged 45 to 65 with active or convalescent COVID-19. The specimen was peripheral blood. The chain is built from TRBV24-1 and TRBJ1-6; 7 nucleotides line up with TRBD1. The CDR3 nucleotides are TGTGCCACCAGTGATTCACCGACAGGGAATAATTCACCCCTCCACTTT. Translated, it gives CATSDSPTGNNSPLHF.